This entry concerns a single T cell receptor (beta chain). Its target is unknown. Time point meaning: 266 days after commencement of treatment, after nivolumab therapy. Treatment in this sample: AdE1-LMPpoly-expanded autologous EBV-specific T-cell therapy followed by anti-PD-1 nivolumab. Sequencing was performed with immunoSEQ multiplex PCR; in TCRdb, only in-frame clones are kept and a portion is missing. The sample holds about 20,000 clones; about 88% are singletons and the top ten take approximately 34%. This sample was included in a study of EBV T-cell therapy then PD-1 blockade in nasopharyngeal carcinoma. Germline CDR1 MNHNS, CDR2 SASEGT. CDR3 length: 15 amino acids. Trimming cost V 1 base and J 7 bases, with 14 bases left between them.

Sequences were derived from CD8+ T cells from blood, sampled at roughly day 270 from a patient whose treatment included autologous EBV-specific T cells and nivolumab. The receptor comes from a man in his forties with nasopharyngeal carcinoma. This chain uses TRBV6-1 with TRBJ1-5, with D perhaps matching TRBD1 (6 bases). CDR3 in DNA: TGTGCCAGCAGTGAAGAGGGAACAGGGAGCCAGCCCCAGCATTTT. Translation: CASSEEGTGSQPQHF.